The clone carrying this T cell receptor (beta chain) has a single count. Its target is not known. The entry originates in a study of long-term antiretroviral therapy in people with HIV. Findings and limits, study-wide: Pre-ART clonal expansion yielded clones that dominated the repertoire at all time points. ART adherence, viral resistance and therapy changes were undocumented. Repertoires from HIV showed CDR3 length ranges narrower than those of controls.

Germline V gene data show CDR1 as SGDLS and CDR2 as YYNGEE. The CDR3 has 16 residues. The V end lost 1 base, the J end lost 5 bases, and 13 bases lay between the germline ends. They ran version v3.0 of the immunoSEQ assay at survey level. Clones were sequenced by immunoSEQ multiplex PCR, and TCRdb holds only the in-frame ones, with some missing. Among about 21,000 clones, about 80% were seen once, and the ten largest hold around 4.2%. Treatment locations for all participants with HIV were in the United States. The genes are TRBV9 and TRBJ1-6; a possible D gene is TRBD1 (5 bases). The receptor was isolated from a young man with HIV. Material: unsorted PBMCs, obtained 0.5 years after starting antiretroviral therapy. The CDR3, as DNA: TGTGCCAGCAGCGTAAGGGGTGACGGCAATAATTCACCCCTCCACTTT. This sequence encodes CASSVRGDGNNSPLHF.